The rows below give T cell receptor beta chains drawn from one sample of a study of blood T cell repertoires in COVID-19. Libraries were prepared by immunoSEQ multiplex PCR; TCRdb keeps only in-frame clonotypes and omits some of them. The table lists 300,000 to 350,000 clones, roughly 87% of them singletons. Sequencing was carried out using PBMCs or T cells enriched from blood (not recorded which). These receptors all come from a woman aged 25-40 years who had recovered from COVID-19. Each CDR3 is given with its conserved first and last residue. Each record gives: clone size, D gene, V gene, J gene, CDR3 DNA, CDR3 protein. The D gene is left open where the match is weak. Where a row states a size, it is once, few, many or the class of an expanded clone; other rows omit it.

clone_size: once; d_call: TRBD1; v_call: TRBV11-2; j_call: TRBJ2-2; cdr3_nt: TGTGCCAGCAGGGTTAGAGGGGGCGATACCGGGGAGCTGTTTTTT; cdr3_aa: CASRVRGGDTGELFF
clone_size: once; d_call: TRBD2; v_call: TRBV3-1/TRBV3-2; j_call: TRBJ2-2; cdr3_nt: TGTGCCAGCAGCCCCGCGTTGATAGCGGGGGGGCGTGGCGGGGAGCTGTTTTTT; cdr3_aa: CASSPALIAGGRGGELFF
clone_size: once; d_call: .; v_call: TRBV28; j_call: TRBJ2-7; cdr3_nt: TGTGCCAGCAGTTTACAGGGATACGAGCAGTACTTC; cdr3_aa: CASSLQGYEQYF
clone_size: few; d_call: .; v_call: TRBV6-2/TRBV6-3; j_call: TRBJ1-1; cdr3_nt: TGTGCCAGCAGTCCCTTCCTCGGGACTGAAGCTTTCTTT; cdr3_aa: CASSPFLGTEAFF
clone_size: once; d_call: .; v_call: TRBV28; j_call: TRBJ1-4; cdr3_nt: TGTGCCAGCAGCCCTACTTGGGAAAAACTGTTTTTT; cdr3_aa: CASSPTWEKLFF
clone_size: .; d_call: TRBD1; v_call: TRBV24-1; j_call: TRBJ2-7; cdr3_nt: TGTGCCACCAGTGATTCCCGGGACAGCACCTACGAGCAGTACTTC; cdr3_aa: CATSDSRDSTYEQYF
clone_size: .; d_call: .; v_call: TRBV7-9; j_call: TRBJ1-5; cdr3_nt: TGTGCCAGCAGCCCGACCCGGGGAGGGCAGCCCCAGCATTTT; cdr3_aa: CASSPTRGGQPQHF
clone_size: .; d_call: .; v_call: TRBV6-5; j_call: TRBJ2-5; cdr3_nt: TGTGCCAGCAGTTACTACCCCGACAGTCGGGAGACCCAGTACTTC; cdr3_aa: CASSYYPDSRETQYF
clone_size: .; d_call: .; v_call: TRBV28; j_call: TRBJ1-2; cdr3_nt: TGTGCCAGCATAGCCGGAACGAGGGCTGGCTATGGCTACACCTTC; cdr3_aa: CASIAGTRAGYGYTF
clone_size: .; d_call: TRBD2; v_call: TRBV24-1; j_call: TRBJ2-1; cdr3_nt: TGTGCCACCAGTGTCGGGACTAGCGGGGGGCCATACAATGAGCAGTTCTTC; cdr3_aa: CATSVGTSGGPYNEQFF
clone_size: .; d_call: TRBD1; v_call: TRBV5-1; j_call: TRBJ2-7; cdr3_nt: TGCGCCAGCAGCCCGACAGGGGAGATTTACGAGCAGTACTTC; cdr3_aa: CASSPTGEIYEQYF
clone_size: .; d_call: .; v_call: TRBV28; j_call: TRBJ1-1; cdr3_nt: TGTGCCAGCAGTCAGACAGAGCCGCCTGAAGCTTTCTTT; cdr3_aa: CASSQTEPPEAFF
clone_size: .; d_call: .; v_call: TRBV7-8; j_call: TRBJ2-7; cdr3_nt: TGTGCCAGCAGCTCCCTAATCCCTCCCTACGAGCAGTACTTC; cdr3_aa: CASSSLIPPYEQYF
clone_size: .; d_call: .; v_call: TRBV11-2; j_call: TRBJ1-1; cdr3_nt: TGTGCCAGCAGCTTAGCCGTGAACACTGAAGCTTTCTTT; cdr3_aa: CASSLAVNTEAFF
clone_size: .; d_call: TRBD2; v_call: TRBV5-1; j_call: TRBJ2-3; cdr3_nt: TGCGCCAGCAGCTCCAGCGGGGCTAGCACAGATACGCAGTATTTT; cdr3_aa: CASSSSGASTDTQYF
clone_size: .; d_call: .; v_call: TRBV12-3/TRBV12-4; j_call: TRBJ2-7; cdr3_nt: TGTGCCAGCACCCTCACAGGTTACGAGCAGTACTTC; cdr3_aa: CASTLTGYEQYF
clone_size: .; d_call: TRBD2; v_call: TRBV2; j_call: TRBJ2-5; cdr3_nt: TGTGCCAGCAGAGGGACTAGCGGGGGGGCAGAGACCCAGTACTTC; cdr3_aa: CASRGTSGGAETQYF
clone_size: .; d_call: .; v_call: TRBV3-1/TRBV3-2; j_call: TRBJ1-2; cdr3_nt: TGTGCCAGCAGCCCCCCGGCAGGGGTAGTTAGTGGCTACACCTTC; cdr3_aa: CASSPPAGVVSGYTF
clone_size: .; d_call: .; v_call: TRBV9; j_call: TRBJ1-4; cdr3_nt: TGTGCCAGCAGCGCCGAACTTTCCCGGGGTAATGAAAAACTGTTTTTT; cdr3_aa: CASSAELSRGNEKLFF
clone_size: .; d_call: .; v_call: TRBV5-6; j_call: TRBJ1-2; cdr3_nt: TGTGCCAGCAGCTTCGGGGAGGGAAGGGCTGGCTACACCTTC; cdr3_aa: CASSFGEGRAGYTF
clone_size: .; d_call: TRBD1; v_call: TRBV5-1; j_call: TRBJ2-5; cdr3_nt: TGCGCCAGCAGCTCGGGACAGCAAGAGACCCAGTACTTC; cdr3_aa: CASSSGQQETQYF
clone_size: .; d_call: TRBD1; v_call: TRBV3-1/TRBV3-2; j_call: TRBJ1-1; cdr3_nt: TGTGCCAGCAGCCATCTGGACAGGCCCACTGAAGCTTTCTTT; cdr3_aa: CASSHLDRPTEAFF
clone_size: .; d_call: .; v_call: TRBV28; j_call: TRBJ1-2; cdr3_nt: TGTGCCAGCATCGAAGGACAGTATGGCTACACCTTC; cdr3_aa: CASIEGQYGYTF
clone_size: .; d_call: TRBD1; v_call: TRBV29-1; j_call: TRBJ2-5; cdr3_nt: TGCAGCGTTGTGACAGGGATACACCAAGAGACCCAGTACTTC; cdr3_aa: CSVVTGIHQETQYF
clone_size: once; d_call: TRBD1; v_call: TRBV19; j_call: TRBJ2-3; cdr3_nt: TGTGCCAGTAGTATCAGGGGGTCTAGCACAGATACGCAGTATTTT; cdr3_aa: CASSIRGSSTDTQYF
clone_size: .; d_call: .; v_call: TRBV2; j_call: TRBJ1-5; cdr3_nt: TGTGCCAGCAGCCGGGACATGGCGGGCAATCAGCCCCAGCATTTT; cdr3_aa: CASSRDMAGNQPQHF
clone_size: .; d_call: TRBD1; v_call: TRBV18; j_call: TRBJ2-2; cdr3_nt: TGTGCCAGCTCACCAGGACAGGGGATCGGGGAGCTGTTTTTT; cdr3_aa: CASSPGQGIGELFF
clone_size: .; d_call: .; v_call: TRBV6-1; j_call: TRBJ1-1; cdr3_nt: TGTGCCAGCAGTGAAGCGGGGGCCAGCACTGAAGCTTTCTTT; cdr3_aa: CASSEAGASTEAFF
clone_size: .; d_call: .; v_call: TRBV9; j_call: TRBJ1-2; cdr3_nt: TGTGCCAGCAGCGTAGCGGGGAACATCTATGGCTACACCTTC; cdr3_aa: CASSVAGNIYGYTF
clone_size: .; d_call: .; v_call: TRBV7-9; j_call: TRBJ1-4; cdr3_nt: TGTGCCAGCAGCTTAGGCTCAGGGCTTGTTAATGAAAAACTGTTTTTT; cdr3_aa: CASSLGSGLVNEKLFF
clone_size: .; d_call: TRBD2; v_call: TRBV27; j_call: TRBJ2-3; cdr3_nt: TGTGCCAGCTCGGAGCGGGGGGCCACGGCGCAGTATTTT; cdr3_aa: CASSERGATAQYF
clone_size: .; d_call: .; v_call: TRBV18; j_call: TRBJ1-5; cdr3_nt: TGTGCCAGCTCACACCAACCCGAGAGCAATCAGCCCCAGCATTTT; cdr3_aa: CASSHQPESNQPQHF
clone_size: .; d_call: .; v_call: TRBV5-4; j_call: TRBJ1-1; cdr3_nt: TGTGCCAGCAGCAAAGGGGGTAGCAGCACTGAAGCTTTCTTT; cdr3_aa: CASSKGGSSTEAFF
clone_size: .; d_call: .; v_call: TRBV4-1; j_call: TRBJ1-2; cdr3_nt: TGCGCCAGCAGCCAAACTCGCTCCGGCGGCTCTAACTATGGCTACACCTTC; cdr3_aa: CASSQTRSGGSNYGYTF
clone_size: .; d_call: TRBD1; v_call: TRBV6-2/TRBV6-3; j_call: TRBJ2-7; cdr3_nt: TGTGCCAGCAGCACGATCCGGGACAGGGGCCACGAGCAGTACTTC; cdr3_aa: CASSTIRDRGHEQYF
clone_size: .; d_call: TRBD1; v_call: TRBV7-9; j_call: TRBJ1-4; cdr3_nt: TGTGCCAGCAGCTCAGGACAGGACGTTTACCGGCTGGGACTGTTTTTT; cdr3_aa: CASSSGQDVYRLGLFF
clone_size: .; d_call: .; v_call: TRBV12-2; j_call: TRBJ1-1; cdr3_nt: TGTGCAAGTCGCCACTGGGACAGGGACACTGAAGCTTTCTTT; cdr3_aa: CASRHWDRDTEAFF
clone_size: .; d_call: TRBD1; v_call: TRBV7-9; j_call: TRBJ1-1; cdr3_nt: TGTGCCAGCAGCTTCCAGGGGACAGATGAAGCTTTCTTT; cdr3_aa: CASSFQGTDEAFF
clone_size: .; d_call: TRBD2; v_call: TRBV4-3; j_call: TRBJ2-3; cdr3_nt: TGCGCCAGCAGCCAAGCAGCTAGCGGGGGAAGCACAGATACGCAGTATTTT; cdr3_aa: CASSQAASGGSTDTQYF